These 5 T cell receptor beta chains share one sample of origin, sequenced in a study of Graves' ophthalmopathy and Graves' hyperthyroidism (dated by TCRdb to 2016 to 2018). The instrument was an Illumina HiSeq 2000. For repertoire sequencing, TCR beta CDR3 regions were amplified from RNA transcripts. The first round of RT-PCR was done with HTBI primers and the Qiagen OneStep RT-PCR kit, and was followed by a second round of multiplex PCR, then size selection and purification. TCRdb reprocessed the public reads (quality trimming at Q25 with fastp, clone calling with MiXCR) and kept in-frame beta chains. Each record represents a unique CDR3 protein, reported with the most common genes and DNA among its rows. This sample comprises 600,000 to 650,000 distinct CDR3 sequences, about a fifth of them detected only once. Around 6.5% of the sample comes from the top ten. Source material: peripheral blood. All receptors derive from a woman aged 18 to 35 with stable Graves' hyperthyroidism. Some clones in this sample may be carry-over from other donors' samples. Donor details come from another sample of the same person, matched by shared clones.

This clonotype has at least ten counts. V usage is TRBV20-1 and J usage is TRBJ2-7; 8 positions match TRBD1. Germline V CDR1 and CDR2: DFQATT, SNEGSKA (reference sequence). The CDR3 length is 13 residues. The J segment lost 5 bases and the V segment lost 4 bases, leaving 7 bases of the junction unmatched. CDR3 in DNA: TGCAGTGCTAAAGGACAGGGTCGTAACGAGCAGTACTTC. Residues: CSAKGQGRNEQYF.

This clonotype was seen repeatedly, ten times or more. V and J are TRBV7-3 and TRBJ2-7; 11 bases match TRBD1. This CDR3 has 15 residues. The V segment lost 5 bases and the J segment 7 bases; nucleotides outside the gene matches: 10. Germline V gene data show CDR1 as SGHTA and CDR2 as FQGTGA. The CDR3 bases are TGTGCCAGCAGCCTCGTCCCCGGGACAGGGGGTGAGCAGTACTTC. As protein: CASSLVPGTGGEQYF.

This clonotype has ten or more counts. This sequence joins TRBV6-5 and TRBJ2-4; D is possibly TRBD2 (6 bases). The V end was cut by 4 bases, the J end by 0 bases, with 10 bases between. The CDR3 runs to 15 residues. Germline V gene sequence: CDR1 MNHEY, CDR2 SVGAGI. CDR3: CASSSRGRAKNIQYF. In DNA, the CDR3 is TGTGCCAGCAGTTCCCGGGGGAGAGCCAAAAACATTCAGTACTTC.

This clonotype was seen repeatedly, ten times or more. This may come from a read error, since a much larger clone is one base off. The CDR3 loop is CSAQEETQYF. CDR3 DNA: TGCAGTGCCCAGGAAGAGACCCAGTACTTC. The chain recombines TRBV20-1 with TRBJ2-5, with unresolved D. The V and J ends lost 6 bases and 3 bases respectively, with 5 bases between them. Germline V lookup: CDR1 DFQATT, CDR2 SNEGSKA (reference sequence). The CDR3 sequence is 10 residues long.

In this sample, this clonotype turned up once. The genes are TRBV9 and TRBJ1-2; TRBD1 is a possible D gene (5 bases). V was trimmed by 0 bases and J by 8 bases, leaving 11 bases between them. This CDR3 region has 13 residues. Germline CDR1 reads SGDLS; CDR2 reads YYNGEE. CDR3 in amino acids: CASSVGEGRGYTF. DNA of the CDR3: TGTGCCAGCAGCGTAGGCGAGGGGAGAGGCTACACCTTC.